This TCR beta chain was identified in a study of identifying expanded T cells in peripheral blood. Libraries were prepared by immunoSEQ multiplex PCR; TCRdb keeps only in-frame clonotypes and omits some of them. The top ten hold approximately 17% of the sample, which has 100,000 or so clones, around 85% seen once. This CDR3 is built from 13 residues. Trimming left V 2 bases short and J 3 bases short, with 7 bases between. Germline CDR1 SGHTA, CDR2 FQGNSA. This receptor was identified in a person between 18 and 75 years old in good health. This sequence joins TRBV7-2 and TRBJ1-1; D not resolved. Material for sequencing was blood. The CDR3 nucleotides read TGTGCCAGCAGCTTAAGTAGATACACTGAAGCTTTCTTT. The encoded protein is CASSLSRYTEAFF.